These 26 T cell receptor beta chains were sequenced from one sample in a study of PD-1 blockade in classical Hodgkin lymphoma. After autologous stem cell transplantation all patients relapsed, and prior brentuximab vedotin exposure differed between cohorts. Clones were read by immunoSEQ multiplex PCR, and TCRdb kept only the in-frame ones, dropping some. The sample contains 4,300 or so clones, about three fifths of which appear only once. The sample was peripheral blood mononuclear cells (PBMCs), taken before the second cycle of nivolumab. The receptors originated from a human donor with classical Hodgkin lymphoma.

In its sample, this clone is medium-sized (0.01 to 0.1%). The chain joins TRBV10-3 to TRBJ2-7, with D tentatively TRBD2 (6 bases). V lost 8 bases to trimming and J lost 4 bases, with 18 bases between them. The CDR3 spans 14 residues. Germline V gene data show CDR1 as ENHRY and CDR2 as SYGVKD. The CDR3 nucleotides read TGTGCCATCGTAGCTTCGCGGGATCAGTACGAGCAGTACTTC. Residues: CAIVASRDQYEQYF.

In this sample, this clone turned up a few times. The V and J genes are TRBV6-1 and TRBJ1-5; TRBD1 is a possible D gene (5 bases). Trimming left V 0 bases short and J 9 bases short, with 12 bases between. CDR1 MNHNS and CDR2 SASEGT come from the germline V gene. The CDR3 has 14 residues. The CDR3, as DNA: TGTGCCAGCAGTGAAGCCCCTCGTGGGGGGCCCCAGCATTTT. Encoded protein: CASSEAPRGGPQHF.

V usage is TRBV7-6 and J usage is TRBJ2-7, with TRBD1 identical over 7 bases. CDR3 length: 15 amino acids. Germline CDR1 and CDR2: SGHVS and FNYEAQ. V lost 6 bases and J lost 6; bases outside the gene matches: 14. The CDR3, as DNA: TGTGCCAGCAGAGAGAGGGACAGCGACTTCCGCGAGCAGTACTTC. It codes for CASRERDSDFREQYF.

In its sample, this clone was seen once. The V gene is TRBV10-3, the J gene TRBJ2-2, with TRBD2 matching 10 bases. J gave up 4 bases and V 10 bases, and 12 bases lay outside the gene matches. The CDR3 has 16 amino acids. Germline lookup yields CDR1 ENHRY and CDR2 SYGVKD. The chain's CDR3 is CASATSGRAVTGELFF. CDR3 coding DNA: TGTGCCAGCGCCACCAGCGGGAGGGCCGTCACCGGGGAGCTGTTTTTT.

The chain's CDR3 is CASSQTAGDTEAFF. The CDR3 nucleotides read TGCGCCAGCAGTCAAACAGCAGGGGACACTGAAGCTTTCTTT. The chain recombines TRBV23-1 with TRBJ1-1; possible D gene TRBD1, 6 bases. TRBV23-1 is marked as an open reading frame, function uncertain. The germline V and J ends were trimmed by 2 bases and 3 bases, with 10 bases remaining between them. This CDR3 spans 14 amino acids.

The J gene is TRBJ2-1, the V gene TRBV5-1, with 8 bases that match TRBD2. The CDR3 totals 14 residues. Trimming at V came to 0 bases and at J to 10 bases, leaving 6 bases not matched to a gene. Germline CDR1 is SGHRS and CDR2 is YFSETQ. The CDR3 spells CASSLVTGGREQFF. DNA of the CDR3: TGCGCCAGCAGCTTGGTAACTGGCGGGAGGGAGCAGTTCTTC. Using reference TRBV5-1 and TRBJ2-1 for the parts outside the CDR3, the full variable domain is KAGVTQTPRYLIKTRGQQVTLSCSPISGHRSVSWYQQTPGQGLQFLFEYFSETQRNKGNFPGRFSGRQFSNSRSEMNVSTLELGDSALYLCASSLVTGGREQFFGPGTRLTVL.

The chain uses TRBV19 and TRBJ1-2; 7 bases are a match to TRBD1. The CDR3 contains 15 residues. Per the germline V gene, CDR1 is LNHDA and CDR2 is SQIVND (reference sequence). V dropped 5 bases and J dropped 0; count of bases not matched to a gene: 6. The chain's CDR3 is CASSPQGGANYGYTF. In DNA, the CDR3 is TGTGCCAGTAGTCCGCAGGGGGGAGCTAACTATGGCTACACCTTC.

The CDR3: CATSRAFRGNTEAFF. The CDR3 DNA follows: TGTGCCACCAGCAGAGCCTTCCGGGGGAACACTGAAGCTTTCTTT. The chain joins TRBV15 to TRBJ1-1, with D hard to call. Germline loops: CDR1 LNHNV, CDR2 YYDKDF (reference sequence). The V end lost 1 base, the J end lost 1 base, and 10 bases lay between the germline ends. The CDR3 consists of 15 residues.

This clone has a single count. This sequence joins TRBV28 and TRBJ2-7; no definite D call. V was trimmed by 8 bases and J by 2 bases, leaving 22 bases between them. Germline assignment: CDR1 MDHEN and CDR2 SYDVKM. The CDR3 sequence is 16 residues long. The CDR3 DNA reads TGTGCCAGCGACCGTTTTGATCTCGACGGAACCTACGAGCAGTACTTC. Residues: CASDRFDLDGTYEQYF.

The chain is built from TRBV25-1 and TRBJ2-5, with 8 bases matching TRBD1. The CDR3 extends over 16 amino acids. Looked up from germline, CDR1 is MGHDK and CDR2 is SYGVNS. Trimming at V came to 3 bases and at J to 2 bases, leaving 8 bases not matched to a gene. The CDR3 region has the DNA TGTGCCAGCAGTGAGTTGACAGGGGTGGGACAAGAGACCCAGTACTTC. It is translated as CASSELTGVGQETQYF.

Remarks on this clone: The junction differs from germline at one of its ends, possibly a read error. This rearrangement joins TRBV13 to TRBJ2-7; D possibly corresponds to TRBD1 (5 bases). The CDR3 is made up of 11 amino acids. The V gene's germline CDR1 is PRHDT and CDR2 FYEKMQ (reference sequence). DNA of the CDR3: TGTGCCAGCAGGTTAGGGGACGAGCAGTACTTC. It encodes CASRLGDEQYF. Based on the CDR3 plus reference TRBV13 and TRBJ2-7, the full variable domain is AAGVIQSPRHLIKEKRETATLKCYPIPRHDTVYWYQQGPGQDPQFLISFYEKMQSDKGSIPDRFSAQQFSDYHSELNMSSLELGDSALYFCASRLGDEQYFGPGTRLTVT.

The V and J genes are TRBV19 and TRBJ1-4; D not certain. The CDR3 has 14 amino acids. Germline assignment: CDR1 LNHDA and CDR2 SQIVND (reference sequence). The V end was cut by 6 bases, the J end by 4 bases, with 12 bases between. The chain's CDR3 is CASSNGAFNEKLFF. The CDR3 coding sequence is TGTGCCAGTAGCAACGGAGCCTTTAATGAAAAACTGTTTTTT.

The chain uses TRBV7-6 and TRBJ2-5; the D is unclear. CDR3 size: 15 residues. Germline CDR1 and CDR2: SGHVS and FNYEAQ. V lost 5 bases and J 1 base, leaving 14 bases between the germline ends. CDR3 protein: CASSQNPWGQETQYF. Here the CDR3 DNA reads TGTGCCAGCAGCCAAAACCCCTGGGGCCAAGAGACCCAGTACTTC.

The CDR3 bases are TGTGCCAGCAGCTTGGACGGAATGAGATCCTCTGGGGCCAACGTCCTGACTTTC. This encodes CASSLDGMRSSGANVLTF. This rearrangement joins TRBV5-5 to TRBJ2-6; D remains ambiguous. The V and J ends lost 0 bases and 0 bases respectively, with 13 bases between them. Germline V gene lookup returns CDR1 SGHKS and CDR2 YYEKEE (reference sequence). This CDR3 is built from 18 residues.

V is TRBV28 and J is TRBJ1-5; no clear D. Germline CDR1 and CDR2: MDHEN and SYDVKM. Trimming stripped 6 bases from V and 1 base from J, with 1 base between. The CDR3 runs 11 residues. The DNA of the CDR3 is TGTGCCAGCAGAAGCAATCAGCCCCAGCATTTT. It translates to CASRSNQPQHF. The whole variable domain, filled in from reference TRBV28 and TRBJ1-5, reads DVKVTQSSRYLVKRTGEKVFLECVQDMDHENMFWYRQDPGLGLRLIYFSYDVKMKEKGDIPEGYSVSREKKERFSLILESASTNQTSMYLCASRSNQPQHFGDGTRLSIL.

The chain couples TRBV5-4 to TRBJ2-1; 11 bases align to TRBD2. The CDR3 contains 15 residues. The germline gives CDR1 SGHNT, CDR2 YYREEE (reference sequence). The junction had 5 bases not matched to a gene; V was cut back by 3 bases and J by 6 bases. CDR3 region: CASSSGTSGSNEQFF. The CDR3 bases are TGTGCCAGCAGCTCGGGGACTAGCGGATCCAATGAGCAGTTCTTC.

CDR3 DNA sequence: TGCGCCAGCAGCTTGTGGGGGACAGGGACGGGAAATAATGAGCAGTTCTTC. It encodes CASSLWGTGTGNNEQFF. The chain carries TRBV5-1 and TRBJ2-1; 9 bases match TRBD1. The V gene end was trimmed by 1 base and the J gene end by 7 bases; junction bases not matched to a gene: 12. CDR1 SGHRS and CDR2 YFSETQ come from the germline V gene. This CDR3 comprises 17 residues.

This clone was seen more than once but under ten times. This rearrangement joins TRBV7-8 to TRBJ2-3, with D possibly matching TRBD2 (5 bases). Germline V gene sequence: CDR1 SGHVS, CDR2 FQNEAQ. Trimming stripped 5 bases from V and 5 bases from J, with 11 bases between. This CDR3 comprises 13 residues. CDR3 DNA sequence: TGTGCCAGCAGCCGAGGGCTAGGAGATACGCAGTATTTT. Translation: CASSRGLGDTQYF.

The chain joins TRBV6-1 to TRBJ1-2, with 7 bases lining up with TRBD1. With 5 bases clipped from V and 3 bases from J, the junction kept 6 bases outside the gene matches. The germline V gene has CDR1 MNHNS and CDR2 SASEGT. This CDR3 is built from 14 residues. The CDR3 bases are TGTGCCAGCAGTTTCCTGGGGACAGACTATGGCTACACCTTC. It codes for CASSFLGTDYGYTF.

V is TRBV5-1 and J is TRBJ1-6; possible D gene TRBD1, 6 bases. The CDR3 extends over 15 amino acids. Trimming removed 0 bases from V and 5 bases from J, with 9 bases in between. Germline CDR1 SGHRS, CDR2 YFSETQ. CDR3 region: CASSLAWTDNSPLHF. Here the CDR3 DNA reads TGCGCCAGCAGCTTGGCGTGGACAGATAATTCACCCCTCCACTTT.

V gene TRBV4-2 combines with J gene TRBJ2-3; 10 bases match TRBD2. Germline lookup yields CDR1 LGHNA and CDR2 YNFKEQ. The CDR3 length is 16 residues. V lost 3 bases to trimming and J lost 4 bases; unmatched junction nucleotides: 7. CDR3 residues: CASSHGGSGRPDTQYF. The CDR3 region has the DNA TGTGCCAGCAGCCATGGGGGTAGCGGGAGGCCAGATACGCAGTATTTT.

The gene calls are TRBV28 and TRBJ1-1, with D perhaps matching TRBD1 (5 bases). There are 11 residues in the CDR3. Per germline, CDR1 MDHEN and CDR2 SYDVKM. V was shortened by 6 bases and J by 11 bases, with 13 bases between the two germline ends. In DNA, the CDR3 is TGTGCCAGCAGCTCCGATCAGGGCGCTTTCTTT. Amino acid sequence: CASSSDQGAFF.

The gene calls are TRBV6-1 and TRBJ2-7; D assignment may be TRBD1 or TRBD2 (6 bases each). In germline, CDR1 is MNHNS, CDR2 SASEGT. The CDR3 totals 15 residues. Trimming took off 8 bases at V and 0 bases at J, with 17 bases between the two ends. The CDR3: CASPGGRSSSYEQYF. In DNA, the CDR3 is TGTGCCAGCCCTGGGGGGCGGTCGAGCTCCTACGAGCAGTACTTC.

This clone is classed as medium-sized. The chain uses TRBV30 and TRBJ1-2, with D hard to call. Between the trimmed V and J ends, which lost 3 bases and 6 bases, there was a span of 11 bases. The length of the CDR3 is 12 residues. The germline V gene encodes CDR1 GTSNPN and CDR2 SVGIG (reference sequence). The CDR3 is CAWRGKGDGYTF. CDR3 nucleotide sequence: TGTGCCTGGAGGGGAAAGGGTGATGGCTACACCTTC. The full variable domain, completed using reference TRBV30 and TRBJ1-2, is SQTIHQWPATLVQPVGSPLSLECTVEGTSNPNLYWYRQAAGRGLQLLFYSVGIGQISSEVPQNLSASRPQDRQFILSSKKLLLSDSGFYLCAWRGKGDGYTFGSGTRLTVV.

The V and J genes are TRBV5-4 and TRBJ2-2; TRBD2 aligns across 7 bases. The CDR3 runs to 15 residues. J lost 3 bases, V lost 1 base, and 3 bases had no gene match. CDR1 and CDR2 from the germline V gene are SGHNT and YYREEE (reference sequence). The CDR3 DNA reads TGTGCCAGCAGCTTGACTAGCGCGGACACCGGGGAGCTGTTTTTT. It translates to CASSLTSADTGELFF.

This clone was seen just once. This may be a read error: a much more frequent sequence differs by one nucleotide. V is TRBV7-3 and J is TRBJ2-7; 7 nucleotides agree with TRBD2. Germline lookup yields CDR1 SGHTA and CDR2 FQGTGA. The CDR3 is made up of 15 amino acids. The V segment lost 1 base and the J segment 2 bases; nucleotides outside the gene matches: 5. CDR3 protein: CASSLRAGPPYEQYF. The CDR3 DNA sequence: TGTGCCAGCAGCTTAAGAGCGGGACCTCCCTACGAGCAGTACTTC.